Below, 2 T cell receptor beta chains from the same sample are listed, as sequenced in a study of breast tumors, draining lymph nodes, adjacent tissues. TCRdb re-called the multiplex PCR reads through MiXCR, storing one row per CDR3 protein. The profile shows 15,000 or so distinct CDR3 sequences, roughly 50% of them singletons. Sequencing was carried out using tumor-adjacent breast tissue. The receptor set was obtained from a female donor with breast cancer. Some clones in this sample may be carry-over from other donors' samples.

About this clonotype: No conserved phenylalanine or tryptophan is present at the end of the CDR3, so a read error is the likely explanation. No DNA is shown, since the ends of the CDR3 on it are uncertain; the CDR3 is the one TCRdb lists. The genes are TRBV7-8 and TRBJ2-5. Per germline, CDR1 SGHVS and CDR2 FQNEAQ. The CDR3 length equals 13 residues, ends included. The CDR3: CASSHSYGYTFGS.

This clonotype came up many times. This could be a read error, since a much larger clone is one nucleotide away. The chain couples TRBV20-1 to TRBJ1-5; D remains unclear. The CDR3 contains 14 residues. From germline, CDR1 is DFQATT and CDR2 SNEGSKA (reference sequence). In DNA, the CDR3 is TGCAGTGCTAGTAGCCCGGGAGGCAATCCGCCCCAGCATTTT. Its translation is CSASSPGGNPPQHF.